This T cell receptor beta chain was documented in a study of cytomegalovirus exposure and HLA in healthy donors. Notes on the study in general: The study flagged approximately 180 TCR beta chains as cytomegalovirus-associated. Data from an earlier analysis indicated that most TCR beta V segments were productive either about 90% or about 30% of the time.

In regard to this clone: Antigen specificity is unknown. Its ends do not fully match the called genes, so a read error is possible. At the DNA level, this CDR3 is encoded by other sequences in the same sample as well.

CDR1 is SNHLY and CDR2 is FYNNEI in the germline V gene. The CDR3 contains 13 residues. 13 Jbeta primers and 60 Vbeta primers were used for the PCR. Produced via immunoSEQ multiplex PCR; TCRdb's table is partial and in-frame only. The table lists approximately 140,000 clones, with about 2.5% in the top ten. Sequencing was performed on PBMCs. V and J are TRBV2 and TRBJ1-5, with D tentatively TRBD1 (6 bases). The clonotype comes from a man aged 40-49 years in good health and CMV-seronegative. As DNA, the CDR3 is TGCGCCAGCAAGGGGGGGCGGGATCAGCCCCAGCATTTT. Protein product: CASKGGRDQPQHF.